The entry below gives a single T cell receptor (beta chain) sequence along with its context. Its specificity is not known. Assay used: immunoSEQ multiplex PCR; TCRdb lists only in-frame clones, some missing. This table holds under 80,000 clones, more than 70% found once. The data belong to a study of OX40 agonist ivuxolimab in advanced cancers. Whole-study context: Among those enrolled, mean age was 60 years (range about 23 to 90) and about 82% were male. Partial responses were seen in three patients, one with hepatocellular carcinoma and two with cutaneous melanoma. Findings of the study overall: On average, a greater number of expanded clones characterised CD8+ T cells relative to CD4+.

The CDR3 consists of 17 residues. V shed 4 bases, J shed 6 bases, and the junction held 14 bases outside the gene matches. CDR1 and CDR2 (germline): LGHNA, YNFKEQ. The chain uses TRBV4-2 and TRBJ2-7; 11 nucleotides align to TRBD2. The sample consisted of CD4+ or CD8+ T cells sorted from blood, taken in a trial of the OX40 agonist ivuxolimab. This TCR was sampled from an adult with an advanced solid tumor such as melanoma, head and neck, liver or kidney cancer. CDR3 loop: CASSPAGTSGGPGEQYF. DNA for the CDR3: TGTGCCAGCAGCCCAGCCGGGACTAGCGGAGGGCCAGGCGAGCAGTACTTC.